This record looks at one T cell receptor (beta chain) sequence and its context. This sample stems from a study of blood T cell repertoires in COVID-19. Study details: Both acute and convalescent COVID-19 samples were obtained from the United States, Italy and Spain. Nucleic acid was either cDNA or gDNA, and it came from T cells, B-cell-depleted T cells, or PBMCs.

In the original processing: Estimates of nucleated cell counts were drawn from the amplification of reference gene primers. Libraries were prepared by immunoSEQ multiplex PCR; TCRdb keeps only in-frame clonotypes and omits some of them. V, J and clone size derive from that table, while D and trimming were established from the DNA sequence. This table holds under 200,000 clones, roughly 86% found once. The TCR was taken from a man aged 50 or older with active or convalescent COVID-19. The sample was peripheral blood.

CDR3 in DNA: TGTGCCTGGAGTGAGGCTAGCGGGGGAGAGACCCAGTACTTC. Translated: CAWSEASGGETQYF. The rearrangement links TRBV30 to TRBJ2-5, with 10 bases identical to TRBD2. Per the germline V gene, CDR1 is GTSNPN and CDR2 is SVGIG (reference sequence). This CDR3 is 14 amino acids long. With V trimmed by 1 base and J by 4 bases, 3 bases remained unmatched.